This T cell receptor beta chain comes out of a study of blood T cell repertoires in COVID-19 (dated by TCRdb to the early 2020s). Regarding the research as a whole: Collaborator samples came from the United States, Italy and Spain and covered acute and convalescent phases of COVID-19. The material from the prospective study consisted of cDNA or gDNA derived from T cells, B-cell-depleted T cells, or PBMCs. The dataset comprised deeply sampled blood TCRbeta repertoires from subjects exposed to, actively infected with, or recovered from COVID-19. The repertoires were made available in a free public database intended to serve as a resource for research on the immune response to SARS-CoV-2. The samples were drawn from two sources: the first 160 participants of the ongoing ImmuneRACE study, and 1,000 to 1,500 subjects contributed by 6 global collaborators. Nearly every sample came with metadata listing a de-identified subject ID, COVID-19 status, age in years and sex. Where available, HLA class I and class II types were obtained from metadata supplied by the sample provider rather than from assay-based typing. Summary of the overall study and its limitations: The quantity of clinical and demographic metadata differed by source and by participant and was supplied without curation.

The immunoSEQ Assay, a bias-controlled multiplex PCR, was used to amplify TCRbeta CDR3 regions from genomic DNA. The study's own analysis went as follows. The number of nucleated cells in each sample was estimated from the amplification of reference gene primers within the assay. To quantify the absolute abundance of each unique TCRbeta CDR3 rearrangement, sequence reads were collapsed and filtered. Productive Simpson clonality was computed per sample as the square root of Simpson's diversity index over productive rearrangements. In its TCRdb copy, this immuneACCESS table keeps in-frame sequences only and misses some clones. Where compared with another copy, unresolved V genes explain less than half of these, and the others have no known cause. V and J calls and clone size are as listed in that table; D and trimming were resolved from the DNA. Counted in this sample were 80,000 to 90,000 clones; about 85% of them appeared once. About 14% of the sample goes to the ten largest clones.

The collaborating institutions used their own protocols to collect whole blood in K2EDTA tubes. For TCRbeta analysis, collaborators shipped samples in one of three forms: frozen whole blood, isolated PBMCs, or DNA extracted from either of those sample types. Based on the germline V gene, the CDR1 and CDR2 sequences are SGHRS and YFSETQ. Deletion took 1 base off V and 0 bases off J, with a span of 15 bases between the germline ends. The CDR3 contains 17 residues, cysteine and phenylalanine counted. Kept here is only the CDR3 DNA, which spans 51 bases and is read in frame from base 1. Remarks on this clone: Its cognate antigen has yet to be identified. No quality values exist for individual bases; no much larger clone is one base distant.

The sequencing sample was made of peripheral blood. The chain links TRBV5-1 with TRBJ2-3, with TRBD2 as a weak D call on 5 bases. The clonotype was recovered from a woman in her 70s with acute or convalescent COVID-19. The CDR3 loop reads CASSLRESSYSTDTQYF. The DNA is TGCGCCAGCAGCTTGAGGGAGTCATCCTATAGCACAGATACGCAGTATTTT. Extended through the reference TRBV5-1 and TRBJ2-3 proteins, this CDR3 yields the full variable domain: KAGVTQTPRYLIKTRGQQVTLSCSPISGHRSVSWYQQTPGQGLQFLFEYFSETQRNKGNFPGRFSGRQFSNSRSEMNVSTLELGDSALYLCASSLRESSYSTDTQYFGPGTRLTVL.